This T cell receptor beta chain originates from a study of cytomegalovirus exposure and HLA in healthy donors. This clone was seen a few times. V was pared by 3 bases and J by 1 base, with 12 bases between. The germline CDR1 and CDR2 sequences are SEHNR and FQNEAQ (reference sequence). The CDR3 extends over 16 amino acids. Researchers ran the PCR with 60 Vbeta and 13 Jbeta primers. TCRdb keeps only in-frame clones here, not all; method: immunoSEQ multiplex PCR. The sample has 100,000 or so clones, roughly 60% seen once. The rearrangement joins TRBV7-9 to TRBJ2-2; D possibly corresponds to TRBD1 (6 bases). This sequence originates from a woman aged 25 to 39 in good health and CMV-seropositive. Sample: PBMCs. CDR3 sequence: CASSFAGALNTGELFF. DNA for the CDR3: TGTGCCAGCAGCTTTGCAGGGGCCCTGAACACCGGGGAGCTGTTTTTT.